These T cell receptor beta chains were read from a single sample in a study of blood T cell repertoires in COVID-19. TCRdb's table, derived via immunoSEQ multiplex PCR, lists solely in-frame clones and lacks some. The repertoire holds 200,000 to 250,000 clones, with 87% as singletons. Sequenced: peripheral blood. These receptors all come from a young man with active or convalescent COVID-19. Each CDR3 is given with its conserved first and last residue. A D gene is named only where the DNA matches it firmly. Rows may omit the clone size; those that give it use once, few, many or a size class.

clone_size | d_call | j_call | cdr3_length | v_call | cdr3_aa | cdr3_nt
NA | NA | TRBJ1-4 | 13 | TRBV7-9 | CASSRPGDEKLFF | TGTGCCAGCAGCCGACCCGGGGATGAAAAACTGTTTTTT
NA | TRBD2 | TRBJ2-5 | 15 | TRBV9 | CASSVTGLTQETQYF | TGTGCCAGCAGCGTAACGGGACTAACCCAAGAGACCCAGTACTTC
NA | TRBD2 | TRBJ2-3 | 17 | TRBV19 | CASSQIRLAGVTDTQYF | TGTGCCAGTAGTCAAATCCGGCTAGCGGGGGTCACAGATACGCAGTATTTT
NA | NA | TRBJ1-1 | 14 | TRBV6-5 | CASSQGYMNTEAFF | TGTGCCAGCAGTCAGGGCTACATGAACACTGAAGCTTTCTTT
NA | TRBD1 | TRBJ1-2 | 14 | TRBV16 | CASSQSGTAYGYTF | TGTGCCAGCAGCCAATCCGGGACAGCCTATGGCTACACCTTC
NA | NA | TRBJ2-2 | 17 | TRBV10-1 | CASSESKGRGDTGELFF | TGCGCCAGCAGTGAGTCTAAGGGTCGGGGAGACACCGGGGAGCTGTTTTTT
NA | NA | TRBJ1-5 | 13 | TRBV7-2 | CASSLAFLQPQHF | TGTGCCAGCAGCTTAGCCTTTCTTCAGCCCCAGCATTTT
NA | NA | TRBJ1-3 | 15 | TRBV28 | CASSFQGHSGNTIYF | TGTGCCAGCAGTTTTCAGGGCCACTCTGGAAACACCATATATTTT
NA | NA | TRBJ2-7 | 15 | TRBV7-8 | CASSLTPSASYEQYF | TGTGCCAGCAGCTTAACCCCTAGCGCCTCCTACGAGCAGTACTTC
once | NA | TRBJ2-1 | 13 | TRBV7-7 | CASSRTAYNEQFF | TGTGCCAGCAGCAGGACAGCCTACAATGAGCAGTTCTTC
NA | TRBD1 | TRBJ1-5 | 13 | TRBV2 | CANGQGGVGPQHF | TGTGCCAACGGACAGGGAGGTGTAGGCCCCCAGCATTTT
NA | TRBD1 | TRBJ2-7 | 16 | TRBV19 | CASSFGTGSGKREQYF | TGTGCCAGTAGTTTTGGGACAGGGTCGGGTAAAAGGGAGCAGTACTTC
NA | NA | TRBJ1-1 | 14 | TRBV5-6 | CASTNRGGNTEAFF | TGTGCCAGCACCAACCGGGGAGGGAACACTGAAGCTTTCTTT
NA | NA | TRBJ2-7 | 13 | TRBV25-1 | CASSEGSPYEQYF | TGTGCCAGCAGTGAGGGCAGCCCCTACGAGCAGTACTTC
NA | TRBD2 | TRBJ2-2 | 16 | TRBV3-1/TRBV3-2 | CASSQAGGAFAGELFF | TGTGCCAGCAGCCAAGCCGGGGGGGCCTTCGCCGGGGAGCTGTTTTTT
NA | NA | TRBJ2-7 | 12 | TRBV28 | CASSLGAYEQYF | TGTGCCAGCAGTTTGGGCGCCTACGAGCAGTACTTC
NA | NA | TRBJ1-1 | 11 | TRBV12-3/TRBV12-4 | CASSPRTEAFF | TGTGCCAGCAGTCCTCGGACAGAAGCTTTCTTT
NA | TRBD2 | TRBJ2-1 | 16 | TRBV13 | CASSMLAGSSYNEQFF | TGTGCCAGCAGCATGCTAGCGGGCAGCTCCTACAATGAGCAGTTCTTC
NA | TRBD1 | TRBJ1-6 | 17 | TRBV7-3 | CASSPTGQGGFDSPLHF | TGTGCCAGCAGCCCAACCGGACAGGGAGGTTTTGATTCACCCCTCCACTTT
NA | TRBD1 | TRBJ2-3 | 15 | TRBV3-1/TRBV3-2 | CASSQDGTGSDTQYF | TGTGCCAGCAGCCAAGATGGGACAGGTTCAGATACGCAGTATTTT
few | TRBD2 | TRBJ2-1 | 15 | TRBV7-3 | CASSLRREDGNEQFF | TGTGCCAGCAGCTTAAGGCGGGAGGACGGTAATGAGCAGTTCTTC
NA | TRBD1 | TRBJ1-2 | 13 | TRBV19 | CASSRDRDYGYTF | TGTGCCAGTAGTAGGGACAGGGACTATGGCTACACCTTC
NA | TRBD1 | TRBJ2-7 | 15 | TRBV28 | CAAQTPGQGIYEQYF | TGTGCCGCGCAGACTCCGGGACAGGGTATCTACGAGCAGTACTTC
NA | TRBD2 | TRBJ2-5 | 15 | TRBV15 | CATSRDLAVQETQYF | TGTGCCACCAGCAGAGATCTAGCGGTCCAAGAGACCCAGTACTTC
NA | TRBD2 | TRBJ2-7 | 15 | TRBV28 | CASSPVRGAPLQQYF | TGTGCCAGCAGTCCCGTGCGGGGGGCTCCCTTACAGCAGTACTTC
once | NA | TRBJ1-1 | 16 | TRBV27 | CASRRIWGGLGTEAFF | TGTGCCAGCAGAAGGATCTGGGGGGGATTGGGCACTGAAGCTTTCTTT
once | NA | TRBJ1-2 | 13 | TRBV28 | CASTDIINYGYTF | TGTGCCAGCACGGACATCATTAACTATGGCTACACCTTC
NA | NA | TRBJ1-1 | 14 | TRBV2 | CASSREQGGTEAFF | TGTGCCAGCAGTCGGGAACAGGGCGGTACTGAAGCTTTCTTT
NA | NA | TRBJ2-1 | 16 | TRBV7-9 | CASSPGIAELGNEQFF | TGTGCCAGCAGCCCAGGGATAGCCGAGCTGGGGAATGAGCAGTTCTTC